At least ten counts were recorded for the clone carrying this TCR beta chain. Preparation of the TCRbeta library involved a method that used unique molecular identifiers. A single record per CDR3 protein comes from TCRdb applying MiXCR to the PCR reads. The sample holds tens of thousands of distinct CDR3 sequences; about 7.3% are singletons and the top ten take approximately 2.3%. Germline trimming cut 4 bases from V and 2 bases from J; bases unmatched to any gene: 6. CDR3 length: 16 residues. The germline gives CDR1 SGHRS, CDR2 YFSETQ. The sample originates from a study of T-cell reconstitution after alpha-beta-depleted transplantation in children.

This sample comprised PBMCs from the stem cell graft donor, obtained from the stem cell graft. This sequence originates from a human donor who donated a stem cell graft to a child with acute lymphoblastic leukemia. This chain uses TRBV5-1 with TRBJ1-2; TRBD1 agrees at 12 bases. The CDR3 bases are TGCGCCAGCAGCCCGGGACAGGGGGCGAGAAACTATGGCTACACCTTC. Translating it yields CASSPGQGARNYGYTF.